This passage covers 23 T cell receptor beta chains from one sample sequenced in a study of CD8 T cells in ankylosing spondylitis. Each CDR3 protein is one row after TCRdb ran MiXCR on the 5' RACE reads. The sample holds 85,000 to 100,000 distinct CDR3 sequences, roughly 8.8% seen once. The sample comprised blood, either unsorted or a sorted T cell fraction (not recorded which). These receptors were obtained from a male donor with ankylosing spondylitis or in good health (not recorded which).

This clonotype was found many times. The J gene is TRBJ2-1, the V gene TRBV15; D gene unclear. The CDR3 is 12 amino acids. V lost 0 bases to trimming and J lost 9 bases, with 6 bases between them. Germline V gives CDR1 LNHNV, CDR2 YYDKDF (reference sequence). The CDR3 region is CATSRDGREQFF. The CDR3 nucleotides are TGTGCCACCAGCAGAGATGGACGTGAGCAGTTCTTC.

This clonotype was counted ten times or more. V and J are TRBV12-3 or TRBV12-4 and TRBJ2-3; weak D call: TRBD1 (5 bases). There are 13 residues in the CDR3. V lost 1 base, J lost 6 bases, and 8 bases lay in between. The CDR3: CASSLGAGDTQYF. The CDR3 bases are TGTGCCAGCAGTTTAGGGGCAGGGGATACGCAGTATTTT.

This clonotype was observed at least ten times. The chain recombines TRBV5-1 with TRBJ1-2; TRBD1 aligns across 8 bases. Germline lookup yields CDR1 SGHRS and CDR2 YFSETQ. The J segment lost 4 bases and the V segment lost 0 bases, leaving 2 bases of the junction unmatched. This CDR3 is built from 14 residues. CDR3 in DNA: TGCGCCAGCAGCTTGGCGGGACAGGCCTATGGCTACACCTTC. It codes for CASSLAGQAYGYTF.

This clonotype was detected ten times or more. The chain combines TRBV29-1 with TRBJ2-7; D is perhaps TRBD1 (7 bases). V was cut by 7 bases and J by 0 bases, with 13 bases left in between. CDR3 length: 13 residues. The germline CDR1 and CDR2 sequences are SQVTM and ANQGSEA. CDR3 in DNA: TGCAGCGCGACTAGGGACAGCTCCTACGAGCAGTACTTC. Amino acids: CSATRDSSYEQYF.

In its sample, this clonotype was seen many times. The chain carries TRBV5-1 and TRBJ2-1; D tentatively fits TRBD1 or TRBD2 (5 bases each). Germline CDR1 reads SGHRS; CDR2 reads YFSETQ. The CDR3 covers 14 residues. Trimming left V 0 bases short and J 7 bases short, with 11 bases between. CDR3 region: CASSLVGVSNEQFF. Here the CDR3 DNA reads TGCGCCAGCAGCTTGGTGGGGGTCTCTAATGAGCAGTTCTTC.

This clonotype showed up many times. CDR3 amino acids: CASSRLGDEQYF. The CDR3, as DNA: TGTGCCAGCAGCCGCTTAGGGGACGAGCAGTACTTC. The V and J genes are TRBV4-2 and TRBJ2-7, with D perhaps TRBD1 (5 bases). This CDR3 contains 12 residues. Germline V CDR1 and CDR2: LGHNA, YNFKEQ. V was pared by 4 bases and J by 5 bases, with 9 bases between.

This clonotype was detected a few times. The V and J genes are TRBV19 and TRBJ2-7; maybe TRBD1 (5 bases). This CDR3 has 11 amino acids. Per germline, CDR1 LNHDA and CDR2 SQIVND (reference sequence). Trimming cost V 4 bases and J 9 bases, with 10 bases left between them. The CDR3 sequence: CASSNQGAQYF. CDR3 nucleotides: TGTGCCAGTAGTAATCAGGGCGCGCAGTACTTC.

This clonotype was recorded at least ten times. The J gene is TRBJ2-2, the V gene TRBV11-3, with 7 bases fitting TRBD2. V was clipped by 5 bases and J by 2 bases; unmatched bases: 8. The germline CDR1 and CDR2 sequences are SGHNT and YENEEA. The CDR3 extends over 16 amino acids. CDR3 loop: CASSPIAGRNTGELFF. Here the CDR3 DNA reads TGTGCCAGCAGCCCTATAGCGGGTAGAAACACCGGGGAGCTGTTTTTT.

The sample holds many counts of this clonotype. The chain recombines TRBV7-2 with TRBJ2-7; TRBD1 or TRBD2 may be the D gene (5 bases each). This CDR3 contains 13 residues. Trimming shortened V by 5 bases and J by 5 bases, and 13 bases separated the two germline ends. The germline V gene encodes CDR1 SGHTA and CDR2 FQGNSA. Here the CDR3 reads CASSETGADEQYF. Here the CDR3 DNA reads TGTGCCAGCAGCGAAACCGGGGCGGACGAGCAGTACTTC.

This clonotype was detected many times. This chain joins TRBV28 and TRBJ2-7, with D possibly being TRBD1 (5 bases). Germline V lookup: CDR1 MDHEN, CDR2 SYDVKM. The CDR3 has 13 amino acids. The germline V and J ends were trimmed by 2 bases and 6 bases, with 11 bases remaining between them. CDR3 sequence reads: CASSLAGMSEQYF. In DNA form, the CDR3 reads TGTGCCAGCAGTTTAGCAGGGATGAGCGAGCAGTACTTC.

The sample holds many counts of this clonotype. CDR3 DNA sequence: TGCAGTGCTAGAGACCGGCCCGAGGGGGTGGGCAATCAGCCCCAGCATTTT. Protein product: CSARDRPEGVGNQPQHF. The chain combines TRBV20-1 with TRBJ1-5; perhaps TRBD1 as D (6 bases). Between the trimmed V and J ends, which lost 0 bases and 2 bases, there was a span of 17 bases. This CDR3 has 17 residues. Germline CDR1 DFQATT, CDR2 SNEGSKA (reference sequence).

This chain joins TRBV7-2 and TRBJ2-5; D gene ambiguous. V lost 4 bases to trimming and J lost 1 base, with 4 bases between them. The CDR3 is 12 residues long. Germline V gene data show CDR1 as SGHTA and CDR2 as FQGNSA. In nucleotides, the CDR3 is TGTGCCAGCAGCTCCCTCCAAGAGACCCAGTACTTC. Translated: CASSSLQETQYF.

This clonotype was counted many times. The chain joins TRBV20-1 to TRBJ2-3; D possibly uses TRBD1 or TRBD2 (6 bases each). This CDR3 region has 15 residues. Trimming stripped 4 bases from V and 2 bases from J, with 16 bases between. CDR1 is DFQATT and CDR2 is SNEGSKA in the germline V gene (reference sequence). The DNA of the CDR3 is TGCAGTGCTACGAAGGGGGGCCGGGTCACAGATACGCAGTATTTT. This gives the protein CSATKGGRVTDTQYF.

At least ten counts were recorded for this clonotype. The chain employs TRBV5-1 and TRBJ2-3; D could derive from TRBD1 or TRBD2 (5 bases each). V lost 4 bases to trimming and J lost 1 base, with 13 bases between them. The CDR3 has 15 residues. From germline, CDR1 is SGHRS and CDR2 YFSETQ. The CDR3 nucleotides read TGCGCCAGCAGCCCCCGGGACGCCCGCACAGATACGCAGTATTTT. Residues: CASSPRDARTDTQYF.

The CDR3 loop is CSASRDRAYEQYF. CDR3 nucleotides: TGCAGTGCTTCCCGGGACAGGGCCTACGAGCAGTACTTC. The J gene is TRBJ2-7, the V gene TRBV20-1, with TRBD1 matching over 9 bases. The CDR3 is made up of 13 amino acids. V lost 5 bases and J lost 2; bases outside the gene matches: 4. CDR1 and CDR2 (germline): DFQATT, SNEGSKA (reference sequence).

CDR3 region: CASSRLRGTSSRETQYF. DNA of the CDR3: TGTGCCAGCAGCCGCCTCCGGGGGACATCCTCACGAGAGACCCAGTACTTC. The rearrangement joins TRBV6-1 to TRBJ2-5; either TRBD1 or TRBD2 may supply D (6 bases each). This CDR3 region has 17 residues. Germline V gene data show CDR1 as MNHNS and CDR2 as SASEGT. V lost 6 bases and J lost 4, with 24 bases in between.

The V and J genes are TRBV7-2 and TRBJ2-2; D may match TRBD1 or TRBD2 (7 bases each). The V and J ends lost 6 bases and 2 bases respectively, with 19 bases between them. Germline assignment: CDR1 SGHTA and CDR2 FQGNSA. CDR3 length: 17 residues. DNA for the CDR3: TGTGCCAGCAGGTCGGACAGGATGGGACTAAACACCGGGGAGCTGTTTTTT. Its protein is CASRSDRMGLNTGELFF.

This clonotype has at least ten counts. V usage is TRBV5-8 and J usage is TRBJ2-3; TRBD2 agrees at 7 bases. CDR3 size: 15 residues. Trimming removed 4 bases from V and 5 bases from J; junction bases left unmatched: 10. Germline CDR1 is SGHTS and CDR2 is YDEGEE. CDR3 coding DNA: TGTGCCAGCAGCAGCGCGGGAGATCGAGGAGATACGCAGTATTTT. Translated: CASSSAGDRGDTQYF.

This clonotype was seen repeatedly, ten times or more. The rearrangement uses TRBV2 and TRBJ1-5; 7 bases align to TRBD1. V trimming: 4 bases; J trimming: 3 bases; junction bases outside the gene matches: 6. CDR3 length: 15 residues. Germline CDR1 SNHLY, CDR2 FYNNEI. The CDR3 DNA reads TGTGCCAGCAGTGGGAGGGACAGCGACAATCAGCCCCAGCATTTT. It translates to CASSGRDSDNQPQHF.

This clonotype was detected a few times. This rearrangement joins TRBV24-1 to TRBJ2-5; TRBD1 aligns across 7 bases. Germline V lookup: CDR1 KGHDR, CDR2 SFDVKD. There are 15 residues in the CDR3. After removal of 4 bases from V and 5 bases from J, the junction contained 9 bases not matched to a gene. The CDR3 region has the DNA TGTGCCACCAGTGAGCAGAGGGGGCGCAAGGAGACCCAGTACTTC. It yields the protein CATSEQRGRKETQYF.

This clonotype was detected ten times or more. The gene calls are TRBV4-2 and TRBJ2-1, with 8 bases matching TRBD1. Germline V lookup: CDR1 LGHNA, CDR2 YNFKEQ. This CDR3 is 16 amino acids long. V gave up 5 bases and J gave up 7 bases; unmatched junction bases: 13. The CDR3 protein is CASSSQDRAKLNEQFF. CDR3 nucleotides: TGTGCCAGCAGCTCCCAGGACAGGGCAAAGTTGAATGAGCAGTTCTTC.

This clonotype came up many times. The rearrangement joins TRBV29-1 to TRBJ1-1, with D uncertain. Germline V CDR1 and CDR2: SQVTM, ANQGSEA. This CDR3 is built from 15 residues. Trimming took 0 bases from V and 1 from J, leaving 12 bases between them. CDR3 bases: TGCAGCGTTGAAGACCGTCCAGCAGGGAACACTGAAGCTTTCTTT. It encodes CSVEDRPAGNTEAFF.

In its sample, this clonotype was seen many times. V usage is TRBV19 and J usage is TRBJ1-4; D call uncertain. Per the germline V gene, CDR1 is LNHDA and CDR2 is SQIVND (reference sequence). V was trimmed by 3 bases and J by 6 bases, leaving 11 bases between them. The CDR3 has 14 residues. The CDR3 sequence: CASSIRGFDEKLFF. The DNA for the CDR3 is TGTGCCAGTAGTATCAGAGGGTTTGATGAAAAACTGTTTTTT.